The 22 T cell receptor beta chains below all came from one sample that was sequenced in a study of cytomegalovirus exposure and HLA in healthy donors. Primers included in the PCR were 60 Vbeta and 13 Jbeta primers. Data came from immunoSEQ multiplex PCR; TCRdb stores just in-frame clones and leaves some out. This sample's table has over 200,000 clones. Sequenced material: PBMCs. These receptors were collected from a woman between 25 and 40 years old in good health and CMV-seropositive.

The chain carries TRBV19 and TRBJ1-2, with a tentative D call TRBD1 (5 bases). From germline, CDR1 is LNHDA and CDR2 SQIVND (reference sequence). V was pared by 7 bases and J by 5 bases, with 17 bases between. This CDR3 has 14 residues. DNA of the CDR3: TGTGCCAGTACCATCTATCAGGGTAGATATGGCTACACCTTC. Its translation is CASTIYQGRYGYTF.

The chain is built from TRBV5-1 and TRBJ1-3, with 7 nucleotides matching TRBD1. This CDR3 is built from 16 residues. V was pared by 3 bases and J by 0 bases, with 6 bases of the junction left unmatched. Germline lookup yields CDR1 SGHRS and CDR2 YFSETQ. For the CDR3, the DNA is TGCGCCAGCAGCTCAACAGGGGCGAGCTCTGGAAACACCATATATTTT. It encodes CASSSTGASSGNTIYF. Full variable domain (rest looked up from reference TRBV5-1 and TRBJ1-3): KAGVTQTPRYLIKTRGQQVTLSCSPISGHRSVSWYQQTPGQGLQFLFEYFSETQRNKGNFPGRFSGRQFSNSRSEMNVSTLELGDSALYLCASSSTGASSGNTIYFGEGSWLTVV.

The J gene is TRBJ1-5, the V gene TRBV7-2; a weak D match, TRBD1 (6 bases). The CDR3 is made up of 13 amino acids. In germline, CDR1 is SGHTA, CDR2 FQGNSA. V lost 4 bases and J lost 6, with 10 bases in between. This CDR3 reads CASSSQGAQPQHF. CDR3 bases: TGTGCCAGCAGCTCACAGGGTGCTCAGCCCCAGCATTTT.

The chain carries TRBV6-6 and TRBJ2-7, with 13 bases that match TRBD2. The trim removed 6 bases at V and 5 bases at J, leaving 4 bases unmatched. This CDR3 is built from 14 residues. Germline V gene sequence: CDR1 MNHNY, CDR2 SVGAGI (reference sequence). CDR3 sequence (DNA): TGTGCCAGCAGCCGGACTAGCGGGGGTCACGAGCAGTACTTC. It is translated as CASSRTSGGHEQYF.

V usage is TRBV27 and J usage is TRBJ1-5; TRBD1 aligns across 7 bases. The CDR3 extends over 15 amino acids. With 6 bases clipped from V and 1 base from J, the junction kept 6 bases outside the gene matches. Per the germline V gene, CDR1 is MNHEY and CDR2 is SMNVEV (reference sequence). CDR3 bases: TGTGCCAGCAGAACGACAGGGCGAAGCAATCAGCCCCAGCATTTT. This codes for CASRTTGRSNQPQHF.

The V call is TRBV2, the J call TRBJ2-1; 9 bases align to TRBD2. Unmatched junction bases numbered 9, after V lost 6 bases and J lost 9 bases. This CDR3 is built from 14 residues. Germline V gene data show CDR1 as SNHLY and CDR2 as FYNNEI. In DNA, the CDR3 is TGTGCCAGCAGGTTATCATCTAGCGGGATTGAGCAGTTCTTC. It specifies CASRLSSSGIEQFF.

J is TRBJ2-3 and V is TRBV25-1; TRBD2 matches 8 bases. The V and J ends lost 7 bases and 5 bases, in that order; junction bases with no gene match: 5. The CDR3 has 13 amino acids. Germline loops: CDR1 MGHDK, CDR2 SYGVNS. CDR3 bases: TGTGCCAGCACGGGAGGGCCTATAGATACGCAGTATTTT. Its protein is CASTGGPIDTQYF.

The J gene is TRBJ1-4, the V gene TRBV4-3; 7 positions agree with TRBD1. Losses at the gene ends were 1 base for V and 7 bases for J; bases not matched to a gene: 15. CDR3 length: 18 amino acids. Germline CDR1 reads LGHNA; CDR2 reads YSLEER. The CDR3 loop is CASSQGTGFGTRTEKLFF. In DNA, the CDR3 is TGCGCCAGCAGCCAAGGGACAGGCTTTGGGACCAGAACTGAAAAACTGTTTTTT.

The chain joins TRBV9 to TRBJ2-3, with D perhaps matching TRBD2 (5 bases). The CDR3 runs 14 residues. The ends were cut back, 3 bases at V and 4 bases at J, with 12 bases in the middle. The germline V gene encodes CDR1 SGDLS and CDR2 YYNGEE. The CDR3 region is CASSARLTPDTQYF. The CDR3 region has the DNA TGTGCCAGCAGCGCCCGACTAACCCCAGATACGCAGTATTTT.

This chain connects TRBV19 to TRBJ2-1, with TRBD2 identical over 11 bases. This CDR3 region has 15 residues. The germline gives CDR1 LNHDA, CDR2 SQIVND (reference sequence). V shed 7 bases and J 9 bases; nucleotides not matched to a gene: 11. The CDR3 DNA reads TGTGCCAGTAACCGTGTAACTAGCGGGAGTGGTGAGCAGTTCTTC. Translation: CASNRVTSGSGEQFF.

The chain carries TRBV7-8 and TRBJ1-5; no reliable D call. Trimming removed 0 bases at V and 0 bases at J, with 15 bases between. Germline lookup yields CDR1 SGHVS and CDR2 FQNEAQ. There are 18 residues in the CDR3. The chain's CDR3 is CASSLAPSGGYSNQPQHF. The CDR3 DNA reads TGTGCCAGCAGCTTAGCGCCTAGTGGAGGGTATAGCAATCAGCCCCAGCATTTT.

The chain's CDR3 is CASSTRTGGGYGYTF. The DNA for the CDR3 is TGTGCCAGCAGCACCAGGACAGGGGGGGGCTATGGCTACACCTTC. V usage is TRBV9 and J usage is TRBJ1-2, with 10 bases identical to TRBD1. The CDR3 runs 15 residues. J lost 4 bases, V lost 4 bases, and 7 bases had no gene match. Per the germline V gene, CDR1 is SGDLS and CDR2 is YYNGEE.

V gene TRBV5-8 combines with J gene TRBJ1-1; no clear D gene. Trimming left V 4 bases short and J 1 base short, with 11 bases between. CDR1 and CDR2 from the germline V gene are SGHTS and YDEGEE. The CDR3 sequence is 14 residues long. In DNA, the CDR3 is TGTGCCAGCAGCCTAATGCCAAGGAACACTGAAGCTTTCTTT. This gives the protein CASSLMPRNTEAFF.

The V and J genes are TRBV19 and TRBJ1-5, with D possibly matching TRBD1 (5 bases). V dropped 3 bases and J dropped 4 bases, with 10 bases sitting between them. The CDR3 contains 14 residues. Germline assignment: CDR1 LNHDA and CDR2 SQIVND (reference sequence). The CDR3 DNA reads TGTGCCAGTAGTATGCAGGGAAATAATCAGCCCCAGCATTTT. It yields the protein CASSMQGNNQPQHF. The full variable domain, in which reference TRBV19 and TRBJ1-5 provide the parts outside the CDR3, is DGGITQSPKYLFRKEGQNVTLSCEQNLNHDAMYWYRQDPGQGLRLIYYSQIVNDFQKGDIAEGYSVSREKKESFPLTVTSAQKNPTAFYLCASSMQGNNQPQHFGDGTRLSIL.

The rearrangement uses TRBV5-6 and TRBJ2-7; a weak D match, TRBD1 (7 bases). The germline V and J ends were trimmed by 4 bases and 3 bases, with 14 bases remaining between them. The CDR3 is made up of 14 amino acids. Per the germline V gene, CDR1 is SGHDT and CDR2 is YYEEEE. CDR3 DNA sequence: TGTGCCAGCAGCAACAGTCAGGGGGGCTACGAGCAGTACTTC. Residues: CASSNSQGGYEQYF.

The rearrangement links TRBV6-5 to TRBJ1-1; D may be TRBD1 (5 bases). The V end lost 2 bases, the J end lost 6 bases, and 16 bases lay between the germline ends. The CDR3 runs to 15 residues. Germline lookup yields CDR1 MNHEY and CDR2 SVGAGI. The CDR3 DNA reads TGTGCCAGCAGTTACCTGGGGGGAAGAGACCCTGAAGCTTTCTTT. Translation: CASSYLGGRDPEAFF.

The CDR3, as DNA: TGCGCCAGCAGCCAAGTTGACATGGGTTTTTCTCAGCCCCAGCATTTT. Residues: CASSQVDMGFSQPQHF. The gene calls are TRBV4-1 and TRBJ1-5, with unresolved D. The germline V and J ends were trimmed by 1 base and 6 bases, with 16 bases remaining between them. The CDR3 spans 16 residues. Germline V gene data show CDR1 as MGHRA and CDR2 as YSYEKL.

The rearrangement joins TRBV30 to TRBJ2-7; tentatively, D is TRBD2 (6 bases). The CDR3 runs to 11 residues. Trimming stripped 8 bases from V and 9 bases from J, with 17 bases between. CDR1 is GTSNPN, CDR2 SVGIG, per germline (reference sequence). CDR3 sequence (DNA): TGTGCCGCCTACGGGAGCGTGAGGCAGTACTTC. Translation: CAAYGSVRQYF. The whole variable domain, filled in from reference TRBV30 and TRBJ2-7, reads SQTIHQWPATLVQPVGSPLSLECTVEGTSNPNLYWYRQAAGRGLQLLFYSVGIGQISSEVPQNLSASRPQDRQFILSSKKLLLSDSGFYLCAAYGSVRQYFGPGTRLTVT.

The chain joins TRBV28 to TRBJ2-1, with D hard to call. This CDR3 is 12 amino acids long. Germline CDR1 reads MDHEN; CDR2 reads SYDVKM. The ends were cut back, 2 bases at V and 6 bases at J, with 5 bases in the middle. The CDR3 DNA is TGTGCCAGCAGTTTACTAGTCAATGAGCAGTTCTTC. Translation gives CASSLLVNEQFF.

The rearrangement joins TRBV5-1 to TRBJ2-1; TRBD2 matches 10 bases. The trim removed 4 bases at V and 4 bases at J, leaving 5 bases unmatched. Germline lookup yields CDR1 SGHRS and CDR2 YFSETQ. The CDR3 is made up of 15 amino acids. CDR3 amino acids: CASSDSGGTYNEQFF. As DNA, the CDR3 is TGCGCCAGCAGCGATAGCGGGGGGACATACAATGAGCAGTTCTTC.

The CDR3 spells CASNLPGQGALGEQYF. CDR3 DNA: TGCGCCAGCAATCTCCCGGGACAGGGGGCGCTGGGGGAGCAGTACTTC. The rearrangement uses TRBV10-2 and TRBJ2-7, with TRBD1 matching 12 bases. Germline CDR1 is WSHSY and CDR2 is SAAADI. The J segment lost 7 bases and the V segment lost 7 bases, leaving 14 bases of the junction unmatched. The length of the CDR3 is 16 residues.

The CDR3 reads CASISGTGVNQPQHF. The CDR3, as DNA: TGTGCCAGCATCTCCGGGACAGGAGTAAATCAGCCCCAGCATTTT. V is TRBV6-1 and J is TRBJ1-5, with TRBD1 matching over 8 bases. The CDR3 loop spans 15 amino acids. Germline trimming cut 7 bases from V and 4 bases from J; bases unmatched to any gene: 9. Germline CDR1 MNHNS, CDR2 SASEGT.